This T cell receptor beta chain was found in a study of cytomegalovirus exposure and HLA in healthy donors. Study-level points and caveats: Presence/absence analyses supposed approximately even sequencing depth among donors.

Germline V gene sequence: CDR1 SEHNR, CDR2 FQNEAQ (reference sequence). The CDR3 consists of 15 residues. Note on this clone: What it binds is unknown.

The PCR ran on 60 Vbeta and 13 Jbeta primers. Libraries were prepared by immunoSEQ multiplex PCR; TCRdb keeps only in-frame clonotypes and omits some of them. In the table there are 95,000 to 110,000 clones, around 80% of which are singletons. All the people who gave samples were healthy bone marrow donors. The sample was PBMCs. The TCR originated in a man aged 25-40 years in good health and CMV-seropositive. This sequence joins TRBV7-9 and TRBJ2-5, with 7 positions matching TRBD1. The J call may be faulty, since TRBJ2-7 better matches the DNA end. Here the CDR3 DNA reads TGTGCCAGCAGCCCCCGGACAGGAAACCCCTACGAGCAGTACTTC. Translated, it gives CASSPRTGNPYEQYF.